This TCR beta chain was sequenced during a study of T cell responses to AZD1222 COVID-19 vaccine. Overall study context: Samples with a second dose at about 4 or about 12 weeks were pooled together. The study, taken as a whole, reports: The donor cohort was predominantly white British with a female majority, and clonal diversity may have been underestimated. The number of AZD1222 recipients seropositive at baseline was only five to seven.

Trimming removed 0 bases from V and 5 bases from J, with 6 bases in between. The CDR3 length is 13 residues. Germline V gene data show CDR1 as LNHNV and CDR2 as YYDKDF (reference sequence). As for this clone: Its specificity is not known.

The data were produced by immunoSEQ multiplex PCR, yet TCRdb's version contains in-frame clones alone and is incomplete. Seen here are more than 95,000 clones, around nine tenths observed once, and the top ten hold around 7.8%. The chain has TRBV15 and TRBJ2-3; D is uncertain. This receptor was taken from an adult in good health. The sequences come from peripheral blood, collected on day 0 of AZD1222 vaccination. The CDR3 coding sequence is TGTGCCACCAGCAGAGATCTCCGAGATACGCAGTATTTT. Protein: CATSRDLRDTQYF. Supplemented by reference TRBV15 and TRBJ2-3, the full variable domain reads DAMVIQNPRYQVTQFGKPVTLSCSQTLNHNVMYWYQQKSSQAPKLLFHYYDKDFNNEADTPDNFQSRRPNTSFCFLDIRSPGLGDTAMYLCATSRDLRDTQYFGPGTRLTVL.